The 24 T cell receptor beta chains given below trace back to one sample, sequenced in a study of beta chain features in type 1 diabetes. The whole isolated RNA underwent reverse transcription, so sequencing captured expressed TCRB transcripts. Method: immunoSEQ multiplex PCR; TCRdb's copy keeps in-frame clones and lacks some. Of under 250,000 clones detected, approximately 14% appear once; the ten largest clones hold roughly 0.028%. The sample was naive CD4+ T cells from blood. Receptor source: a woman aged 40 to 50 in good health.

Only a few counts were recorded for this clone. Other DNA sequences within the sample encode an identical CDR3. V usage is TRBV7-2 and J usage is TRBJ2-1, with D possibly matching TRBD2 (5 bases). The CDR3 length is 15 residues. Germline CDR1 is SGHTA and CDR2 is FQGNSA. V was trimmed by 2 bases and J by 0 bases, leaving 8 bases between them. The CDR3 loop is CASSLRGSSYNEQFF. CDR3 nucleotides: TGTGCCAGCAGCTTACGAGGGAGCTCCTACAATGAGCAGTTCTTC.

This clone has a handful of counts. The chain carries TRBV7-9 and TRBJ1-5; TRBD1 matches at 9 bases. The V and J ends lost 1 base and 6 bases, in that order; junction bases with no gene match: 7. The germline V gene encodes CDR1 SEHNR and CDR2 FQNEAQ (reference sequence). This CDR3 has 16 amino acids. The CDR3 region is CASSLEPGQGRQPQHF. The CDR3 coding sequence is TGTGCCAGCAGCTTAGAACCGGGACAGGGACGTCAGCCCCAGCATTTT.

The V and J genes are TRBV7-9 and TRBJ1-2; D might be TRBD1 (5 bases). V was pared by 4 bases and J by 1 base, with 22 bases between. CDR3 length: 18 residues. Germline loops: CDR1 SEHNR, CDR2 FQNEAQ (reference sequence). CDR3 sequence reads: CASSYPPTAQRLNYGYTF. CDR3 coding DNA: TGTGCCAGCAGCTACCCGCCGACAGCACAACGACTTAACTATGGCTACACCTTC.

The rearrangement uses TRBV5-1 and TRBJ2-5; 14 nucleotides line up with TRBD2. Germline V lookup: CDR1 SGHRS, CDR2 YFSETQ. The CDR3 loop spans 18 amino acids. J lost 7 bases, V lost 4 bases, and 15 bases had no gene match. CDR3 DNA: TGCGCCAGCAGCGCGGGACTAGCGGGGGCCCCGGCTCTCGGGACCCAGTACTTC. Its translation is CASSAGLAGAPALGTQYF.

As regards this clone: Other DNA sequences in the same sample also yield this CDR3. The DNA for the CDR3 is TGTGCCAGCAGTCTTGGACTAGCTACAGATACGCAGTATTTT. Its protein product is CASSLGLATDTQYF. The V and J genes are TRBV27 and TRBJ2-3; 8 positions match TRBD2. CDR1 and CDR2 (germline): MNHEY, SMNVEV (reference sequence). Germline trimming cut 5 bases from V and 3 bases from J; bases unmatched to any gene: 4. The CDR3 runs to 14 residues.

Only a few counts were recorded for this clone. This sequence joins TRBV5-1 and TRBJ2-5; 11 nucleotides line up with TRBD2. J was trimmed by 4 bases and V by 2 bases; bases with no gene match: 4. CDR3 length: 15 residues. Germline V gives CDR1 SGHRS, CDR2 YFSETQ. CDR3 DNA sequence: TGCGCCAGCAGCTTCGGTAGCGGGGGGGCAGAGACCCAGTACTTC. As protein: CASSFGSGGAETQYF.

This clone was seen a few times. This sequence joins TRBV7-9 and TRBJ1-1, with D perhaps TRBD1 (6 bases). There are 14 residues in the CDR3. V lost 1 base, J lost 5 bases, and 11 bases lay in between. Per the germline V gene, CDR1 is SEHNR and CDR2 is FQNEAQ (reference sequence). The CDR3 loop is CASSLGLGTTEAFF. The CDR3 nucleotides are TGTGCCAGCAGCTTAGGGCTGGGGACAACTGAAGCTTTCTTT. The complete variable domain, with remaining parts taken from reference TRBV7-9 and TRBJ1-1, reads DTGVSQNPRHKITKRGQNVTFRCDPISEHNRLYWYRQTLGQGPEFLTYFQNEAQLEKSRLLSDRFSAERPKGSFSTLEIQRTEQGDSAMYLCASSLGLGTTEAFFGQGTRLTVV.

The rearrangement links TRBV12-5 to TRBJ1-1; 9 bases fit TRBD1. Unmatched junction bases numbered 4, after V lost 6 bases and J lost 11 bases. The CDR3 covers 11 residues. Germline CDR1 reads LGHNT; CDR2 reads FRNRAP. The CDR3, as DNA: TGTGCTAGTGGCCGGGACAGGGCGGCTTTCTTT. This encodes CASGRDRAAFF. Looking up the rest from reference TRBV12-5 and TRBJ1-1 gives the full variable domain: DARVTQTPRHKVTEMGQEVTMRCQPILGHNTVFWYRQTMMQGLELLAYFRNRAPLDDSGMPKDRFSAEMPDATLATLKIQPSEPRDSAVYFCASGRDRAAFFGQGTRLTVV.

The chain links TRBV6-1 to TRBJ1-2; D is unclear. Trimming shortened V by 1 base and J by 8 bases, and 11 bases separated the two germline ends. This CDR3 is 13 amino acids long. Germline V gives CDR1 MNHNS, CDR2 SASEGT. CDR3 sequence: CASSEVGSSGYTF. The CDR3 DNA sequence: TGTGCCAGCAGTGAAGTTGGGAGTTCGGGCTACACCTTC.

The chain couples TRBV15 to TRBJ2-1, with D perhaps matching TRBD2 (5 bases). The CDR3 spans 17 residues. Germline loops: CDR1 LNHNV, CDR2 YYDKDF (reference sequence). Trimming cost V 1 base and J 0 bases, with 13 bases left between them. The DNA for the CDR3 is TGTGCCACCAGCAGAGCCATAGGGAGCGGCTCCTACAATGAGCAGTTCTTC. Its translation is CATSRAIGSGSYNEQFF.

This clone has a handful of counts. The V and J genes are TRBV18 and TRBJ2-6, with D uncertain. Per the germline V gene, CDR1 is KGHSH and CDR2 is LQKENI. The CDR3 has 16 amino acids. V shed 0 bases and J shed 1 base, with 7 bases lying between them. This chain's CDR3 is CASSPPSRSGANVLTF. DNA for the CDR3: TGTGCCAGCTCACCACCCTCCCGGTCTGGGGCCAACGTCCTGACTTTC.

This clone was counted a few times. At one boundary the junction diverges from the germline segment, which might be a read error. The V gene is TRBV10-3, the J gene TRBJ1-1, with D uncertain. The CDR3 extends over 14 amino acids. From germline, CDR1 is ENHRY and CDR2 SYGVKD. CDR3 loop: CAIREWEVNTEAFF. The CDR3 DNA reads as TGTGCCATCCGTGAGTGGGAGGTGAACACTGAAGCTTTCTTT.

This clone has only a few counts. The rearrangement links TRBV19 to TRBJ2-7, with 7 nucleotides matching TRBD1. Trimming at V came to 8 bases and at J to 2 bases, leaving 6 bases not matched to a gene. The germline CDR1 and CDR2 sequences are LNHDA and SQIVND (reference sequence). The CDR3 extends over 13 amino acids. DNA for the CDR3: TGTGCCAGTTCGACAGGGCCTCCCTACGAGCAGTACTTC. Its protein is CASSTGPPYEQYF.

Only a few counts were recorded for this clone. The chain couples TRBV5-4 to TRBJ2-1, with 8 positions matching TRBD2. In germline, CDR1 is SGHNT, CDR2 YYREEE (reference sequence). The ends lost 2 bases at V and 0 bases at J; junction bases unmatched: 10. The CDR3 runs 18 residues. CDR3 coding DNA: TGTGCCAGCAGCTTTGGCGGGGGGTCCCCTAGCTCCTACAATGAGCAGTTCTTC. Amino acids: CASSFGGGSPSSYNEQFF.

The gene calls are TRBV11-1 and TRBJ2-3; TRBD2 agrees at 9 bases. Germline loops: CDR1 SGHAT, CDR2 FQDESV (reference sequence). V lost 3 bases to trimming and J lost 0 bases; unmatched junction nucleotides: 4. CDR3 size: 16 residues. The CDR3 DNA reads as TGTGCCAGCAGCTTGCAAGCGGGGGGAAGCACAGATACGCAGTATTTT. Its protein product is CASSLQAGGSTDTQYF.

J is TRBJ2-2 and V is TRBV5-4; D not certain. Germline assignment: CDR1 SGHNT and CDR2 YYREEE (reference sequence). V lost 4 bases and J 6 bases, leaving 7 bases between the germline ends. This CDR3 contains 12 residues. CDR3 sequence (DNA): TGTGCCAGCAGCCCCGGAGCCGGGGAGCTGTTTTTT. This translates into CASSPGAGELFF.

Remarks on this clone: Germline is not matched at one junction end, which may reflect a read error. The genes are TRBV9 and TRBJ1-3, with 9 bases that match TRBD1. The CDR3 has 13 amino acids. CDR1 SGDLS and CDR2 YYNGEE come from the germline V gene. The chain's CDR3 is CASSGPRGQGKSF. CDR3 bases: TGTGCCAGCAGCGGACCGAGAGGACAGGGGAAGTCTTTT.

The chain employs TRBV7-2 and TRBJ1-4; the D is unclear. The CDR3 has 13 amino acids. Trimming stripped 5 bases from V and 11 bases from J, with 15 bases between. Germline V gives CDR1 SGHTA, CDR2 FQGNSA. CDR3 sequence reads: CASSPIAQSKLFF. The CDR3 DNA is TGTGCCAGCAGCCCCATCGCGCAATCGAAACTGTTTTTT.

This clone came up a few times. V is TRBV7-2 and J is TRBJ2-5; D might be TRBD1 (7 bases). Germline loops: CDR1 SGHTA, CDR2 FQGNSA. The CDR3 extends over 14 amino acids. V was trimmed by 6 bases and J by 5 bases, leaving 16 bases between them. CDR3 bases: TGTGCCAGCAGAGTCTCAGGGGGGCCTGAGACCCAGTACTTC. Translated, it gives CASRVSGGPETQYF.

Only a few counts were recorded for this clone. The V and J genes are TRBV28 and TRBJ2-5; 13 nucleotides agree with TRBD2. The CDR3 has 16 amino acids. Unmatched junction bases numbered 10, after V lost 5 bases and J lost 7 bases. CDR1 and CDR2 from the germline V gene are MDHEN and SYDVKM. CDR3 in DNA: TGTGCCAGCAGTGCCTCGGGGACTAGCGGGGAGGTGACCCAGTACTTC. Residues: CASSASGTSGEVTQYF. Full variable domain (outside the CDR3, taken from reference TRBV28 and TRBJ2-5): DVKVTQSSRYLVKRTGEKVFLECVQDMDHENMFWYRQDPGLGLRLIYFSYDVKMKEKGDIPEGYSVSREKKERFSLILESASTNQTSMYLCASSASGTSGEVTQYFGPGTRLLVL.

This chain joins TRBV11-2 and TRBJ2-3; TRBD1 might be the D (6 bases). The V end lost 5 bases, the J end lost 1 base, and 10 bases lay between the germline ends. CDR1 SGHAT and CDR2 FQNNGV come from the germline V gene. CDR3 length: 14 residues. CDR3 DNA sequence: TGTGCCAGCAGCGGGGGCTGGGGCACAGATACGCAGTATTTT. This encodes CASSGGWGTDTQYF.

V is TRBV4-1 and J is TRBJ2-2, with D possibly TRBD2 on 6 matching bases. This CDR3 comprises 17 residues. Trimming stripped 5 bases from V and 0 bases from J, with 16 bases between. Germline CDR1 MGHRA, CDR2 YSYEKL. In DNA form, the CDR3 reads TGCGCCAGCAGCTCCCGGGGCGGGGCGACGAACACCGGGGAGCTGTTTTTT. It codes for CASSSRGGATNTGELFF.

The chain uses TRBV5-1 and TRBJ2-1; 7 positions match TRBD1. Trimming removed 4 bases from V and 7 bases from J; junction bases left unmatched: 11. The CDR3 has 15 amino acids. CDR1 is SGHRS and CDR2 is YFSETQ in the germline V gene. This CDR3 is CASSPRQGPRNEQFF. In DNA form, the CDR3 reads TGCGCCAGCAGCCCTCGACAGGGCCCGAGGAATGAGCAGTTCTTC.

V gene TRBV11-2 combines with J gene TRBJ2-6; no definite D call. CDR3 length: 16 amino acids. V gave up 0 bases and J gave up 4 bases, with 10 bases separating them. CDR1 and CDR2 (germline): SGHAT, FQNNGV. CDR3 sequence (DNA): TGTGCCAGCAGCTTAGATCCGGGTACCGGGGCCAACGTCCTGACTTTC. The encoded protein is CASSLDPGTGANVLTF.